The 29 T cell receptor beta chains below all came from one sample that was sequenced in a study of Ad26.COV2.S vaccination and SARS-CoV-2 variants. The protocol was immunoSEQ multiplex PCR, while the TCRdb copy is restricted to in-frame clones and leaves out a portion. In the table there are about 320,000 clones, roughly 90% of which are singletons. Sample treatment: around 19 received Ad26.COV2.S at low or high dose, single or two shots; five or six received placebo; per-sample allocation not given. Day 63 following the first vaccine or placebo injection was when the samples were taken. Sequenced material: peripheral blood, taken in a trial of Ad26.COV2.S vaccine versus placebo. The receptors shown here come from a person aged 18-65 years who received the Ad26.COV2.S COVID-19 vaccine or a placebo.

The genes are TRBV7-3 and TRBJ2-5; D possibly corresponds to TRBD2 (5 bases). Germline CDR1 SGHTA, CDR2 FQGTGA. The V gene lost 4 bases and the J gene lost 3 bases, with 12 bases spanning the gap. The CDR3 length is 14 residues. The CDR3 spells CASSSGIRKETQYF. CDR3 DNA sequence: TGTGCCAGCAGCTCCGGGATAAGGAAAGAGACCCAGTACTTC.

This rearrangement joins TRBV18 to TRBJ1-5, with D perhaps TRBD1 (5 bases). Trimming took off 3 bases at V and 2 bases at J, with 17 bases between the two ends. Germline V gene lookup returns CDR1 KGHSH and CDR2 LQKENI. The CDR3 consists of 17 residues. Here the CDR3 reads CASSPVSGLGGNQPQHF. CDR3 bases: TGTGCCAGCTCACCGGTATCAGGGCTTGGGGGCAATCAGCCCCAGCATTTT.

The rearrangement uses TRBV24-1 and TRBJ2-1; no clear D gene. V was clipped by 5 bases and J by 8 bases, with 9 bases between them. Germline V gives CDR1 KGHDR, CDR2 SFDVKD. The CDR3 contains 12 residues. CDR3: CATSVHGYEQFF. CDR3 DNA sequence: TGTGCCACCAGTGTTCACGGCTATGAGCAGTTCTTC.

The rearrangement uses TRBV27 and TRBJ2-1, with D possibly being TRBD2 (5 bases). Trimming removed 3 bases at V and 7 bases at J, with 13 bases between. The CDR3 sequence is 14 residues long. Germline-derived CDR1 and CDR2 are MNHEY and SMNVEV (reference sequence). CDR3 protein: CASSFGERKNEQFF. The CDR3 nucleotides read TGTGCCAGCAGTTTCGGGGAGAGAAAGAATGAGCAGTTCTTC.

The V call is TRBV5-1, the J call TRBJ1-5, with 9 nucleotides matching TRBD1. CDR1 and CDR2 (germline): SGHRS, YFSETQ. Germline trimming cut 3 bases from V and 5 bases from J; bases unmatched to any gene: 3. CDR3 length: 14 residues. The CDR3, as DNA: TGCGCCAGCAGCTCGGGACAGGGCCATCAGCCCCAGCATTTT. Protein: CASSSGQGHQPQHF.

The chain recombines TRBV27 with TRBJ1-3, with D maybe TRBD1 (6 bases). The CDR3 loop spans 15 amino acids. CDR1 and CDR2 from the germline V gene are MNHEY and SMNVEV (reference sequence). Trimming took off 5 bases at V and 3 bases at J, with 14 bases between the two ends. The CDR3 sequence: CASSLIEDSGNTIYF. Here the CDR3 DNA reads TGTGCCAGCAGTCTCATTGAGGACAGTGGAAACACCATATATTTT.

This clone was seen just once. Additional DNA sequences in this sample encode the identical CDR3. The J gene is TRBJ1-5, the V gene TRBV7-8, with TRBD1 as a possible D gene (6 bases). Germline CDR1 is SGHVS and CDR2 is FQNEAQ. This CDR3 has 12 residues. V was pared by 5 bases and J by 7 bases, with 9 bases between. This CDR3 is CASSGGGQPQHF. The CDR3, as DNA: TGTGCCAGCAGCGGAGGGGGACAGCCCCAGCATTTT.

The chain recombines TRBV6-1 with TRBJ2-2; either TRBD1 or TRBD2 may supply D (5 bases each). The length of the CDR3 is 15 residues. V was pared by 3 bases and J by 6 bases, with 14 bases between. Germline V gene sequence: CDR1 MNHNS, CDR2 SASEGT. As DNA, the CDR3 is TGTGCCAGCAGTGAGCGGGCAGGGCCCCCCGGGGAGCTGTTTTTT. Residues: CASSERAGPPGELFF.

The chain uses TRBV5-1 and TRBJ2-5; D gene ambiguous. Germline loops: CDR1 SGHRS, CDR2 YFSETQ. The CDR3 runs 15 residues. V lost 1 base, J lost 2 bases, and 12 bases lay in between. The CDR3: CASSLFAGRQETQYF. The CDR3 nucleotides are TGCGCCAGCAGCTTGTTTGCAGGACGGCAAGAGACCCAGTACTTC.

The V call is TRBV5-4, the J call TRBJ1-6; no reliable D call. Germline CDR1 SGHNT, CDR2 YYREEE (reference sequence). V shed 3 bases and J shed 6 bases, with 7 bases lying between them. The length of the CDR3 is 13 residues. CDR3 sequence reads: CASSSQFNSPLHF. CDR3 nucleotides: TGTGCCAGCAGCTCACAGTTTAATTCACCCCTCCACTTT.

The chain joins TRBV5-1 to TRBJ2-2; D could derive from TRBD1 or TRBD2 (5 bases each). Trimming cost V 7 bases and J 2 bases, with 12 bases left between them. The CDR3 is made up of 14 amino acids. The germline gives CDR1 SGHRS, CDR2 YFSETQ. CDR3 amino acids: CASPGTGNTGELFF. The CDR3 coding sequence is TGCGCCAGCCCTGGGACGGGAAACACCGGGGAGCTGTTTTTT.

The rearrangement joins TRBV14 to TRBJ2-7; TRBD1 is a possible D gene (6 bases). The V and J ends lost 5 bases and 3 bases respectively, with 20 bases between them. Germline V gene sequence: CDR1 SGHDN, CDR2 FVKESK. The CDR3 loop spans 16 amino acids. The CDR3 coding sequence is TGTGCCAGCAGCGCCGCCAGGGGTGGAGTGGGCTACGAGCAGTACGTC. Amino acid sequence: CASSAARGGVGYEQYV.

The chain employs TRBV28 and TRBJ1-5, with 7 bases matching TRBD1. With 2 bases clipped from V and 4 bases from J, the junction kept 5 bases outside the gene matches. CDR3 length: 15 residues. Per the germline V gene, CDR1 is MDHEN and CDR2 is SYDVKM. The CDR3 loop reads CASSLDRAVNQPQHF. The CDR3, as DNA: TGTGCCAGCAGTTTAGACAGGGCAGTAAATCAGCCCCAGCATTTT.

The chain uses TRBV10-3 and TRBJ1-4, with 10 bases lining up with TRBD1. Germline trimming cut 2 bases from V and 4 bases from J; bases unmatched to any gene: 1. Germline CDR1 is ENHRY and CDR2 is SYGVKD. CDR3 length equals 15 residues. CDR3 residues: CAISEGTGVNEKLFF. The DNA for the CDR3 is TGTGCCATCAGTGAGGGGACAGGGGTTAATGAAAAACTGTTTTTT.

V usage is TRBV7-2 and J usage is TRBJ2-6; D gene ambiguous. The V end lost 1 base, the J end lost 0 bases, and 4 bases lay between the germline ends. The CDR3 is made up of 15 amino acids. CDR1 is SGHTA and CDR2 is FQGNSA in the germline V gene. CDR3 protein: CASSLGRSGANVLTF. The CDR3 region has the DNA TGTGCCAGCAGCTTAGGTCGCTCTGGGGCCAACGTCCTGACTTTC.

This chain connects TRBV4-3 to TRBJ2-5; weak D call: TRBD2 (6 bases). CDR1 LGHNA and CDR2 YSLEER come from the germline V gene. CDR3 length equals 14 residues. The V end was cut by 4 bases, the J end by 5 bases, with 14 bases between. Written as DNA, the CDR3 is TGCGCCAGCAGCCGTGCGGCGGGGCGGGAGACCCAGTACTTC. Its translation: CASSRAAGRETQYF.

V gene TRBV7-6 combines with J gene TRBJ1-3; 9 nucleotides agree with TRBD1. J was trimmed by 0 bases and V by 5 bases; bases with no gene match: 14. This CDR3 has 19 residues. Germline CDR1 SGHVS, CDR2 FNYEAQ. The CDR3 region is CASSARRGGQGSSGNTIYF. CDR3 DNA: TGTGCCAGCAGCGCAAGAAGAGGGGGACAGGGTAGCTCTGGAAACACCATATATTTT.

V usage is TRBV19 and J usage is TRBJ2-3; tentative D call: TRBD1 (6 bases). Trimming removed 6 bases at V and 5 bases at J, with 9 bases between. This CDR3 is 12 amino acids long. CDR1 is LNHDA, CDR2 SQIVND, per germline (reference sequence). As DNA, the CDR3 is TGTGCCAGTAGCCCAGGGGTAGATACGCAGTATTTT. This codes for CASSPGVDTQYF.

The J gene is TRBJ2-5, the V gene TRBV12-3 or TRBV12-4, with D perhaps assigned TRBD1 or TRBD2 (6 bases each). V lost 6 bases and J 3 bases, leaving 11 bases between the germline ends. This CDR3 is 13 amino acids long. CDR3 sequence reads: CASRRGAEETQYF. CDR3 DNA sequence: TGTGCCAGCAGGAGGGGGGCAGAAGAGACCCAGTACTTC.

The chain joins TRBV4-3 to TRBJ2-5, with 7 bases aligning to TRBD2. Germline CDR1 is LGHNA and CDR2 is YSLEER. The length of the CDR3 is 15 residues. Trimming at V came to 0 bases and at J to 5 bases, leaving 6 bases not matched to a gene. The CDR3 DNA follows: TGCGCCAGCAGCCAAGATTGGCGGGGGTTGGAGACCCAGTACTTC. Residues: CASSQDWRGLETQYF.

J is TRBJ2-5 and V is TRBV11-3; 7 nucleotides match TRBD2. The CDR3 consists of 15 residues. The junction had 11 bases not matched to a gene; V was cut back by 5 bases and J by 5 bases. Germline CDR1 reads SGHNT; CDR2 reads YENEEA. In DNA, the CDR3 is TGTGCCAGCAGCCCGAGAAGTGGTAGCGGGGAGACCCAGTACTTC. Its protein product is CASSPRSGSGETQYF. Using reference TRBV11-3 and TRBJ2-5 for the parts outside the CDR3, the full variable domain is EAGVVQSPRYKIIEKKQPVAFWCNPISGHNTLYWYLQNLGQGPELLIRYENEEAVDDSQLPKDRFSAERLKGVDSTLKIQPAELGDSAVYLCASSPRSGSGETQYFGPGTRLLVL.

This chain links TRBV5-1 with TRBJ1-1; possibly TRBD1 for D (5 bases). Germline CDR1 is SGHRS and CDR2 is YFSETQ. V was trimmed by 4 bases and J by 7 bases, leaving 11 bases between them. CDR3 length equals 12 residues. The CDR3 loop reads CASSRLGVEAFF. The CDR3 DNA follows: TGCGCCAGCAGCCGGTTAGGGGTTGAAGCTTTCTTT.

The chain has TRBV11-3 and TRBJ1-4; TRBD1 aligns across 8 bases. The CDR3 runs to 15 residues. Trimming removed 5 bases from V and 8 bases from J; junction bases left unmatched: 10. Per the germline V gene, CDR1 is SGHNT and CDR2 is YENEEA. Here the CDR3 DNA reads TGTGCCAGCAGCCACCCGGGGACAGGAGAAGAAAAACTGTTTTTT. Encoded protein: CASSHPGTGEEKLFF.

The chain carries TRBV25-1 and TRBJ1-4, with D uncertain. This CDR3 has 13 residues. V shed 6 bases and J shed 8 bases, with 13 bases lying between them. Germline V gene lookup returns CDR1 MGHDK and CDR2 SYGVNS. The CDR3 loop is CASSGRVGEKLFF. CDR3 nucleotide sequence: TGTGCCAGCAGCGGCCGAGTGGGGGAAAAACTGTTTTTT. Combining the CDR3 with reference TRBV25-1 and TRBJ1-4 gives the whole variable domain EADIYQTPRYLVIGTGKKITLECSQTMGHDKMYWYQQDPGMELHLIHYSYGVNSTEKGDLSSESTVSRIRTEHFPLTLESARPSHTSQYLCASSGRVGEKLFFGSGTQLSVL.

V and J are TRBV3-1 (or the pseudogene TRBV3-2) and TRBJ2-5, with a possible D match to TRBD1 (5 bases). V was clipped by 3 bases and J by 0 bases, with 11 bases between them. Germline CDR1 and CDR2: LGHDT and YNNKEL (reference sequence). CDR3 size: 15 residues. CDR3 in amino acids: CASSHPRAYQETQYF. The CDR3 bases are TGTGCCAGCAGCCACCCCAGGGCGTACCAAGAGACCCAGTACTTC.

The chain has TRBV2 and TRBJ2-7, with D unresolved. The CDR3 extends over 13 amino acids. With 8 bases removed from V and 2 bases from J, the gap between germline ends came to 13 bases. The germline V gene encodes CDR1 SNHLY and CDR2 FYNNEI. The CDR3 sequence: CASEQPRAYEQYF. The DNA for the CDR3 is TGTGCCAGCGAACAGCCCCGGGCCTACGAGCAGTACTTC.

The V and J genes are TRBV4-3 and TRBJ2-1, with TRBD2 identical over 7 bases. The CDR3 extends over 14 amino acids. Per germline, CDR1 LGHNA and CDR2 YSLEER. With 4 bases clipped from V and 8 bases from J, the junction kept 8 bases outside the gene matches. The CDR3 spells CASSLFGGKDEQFF. CDR3 nucleotides: TGCGCCAGCAGCCTTTTCGGGGGGAAGGATGAGCAGTTCTTC.

The chain carries TRBV25-1 and TRBJ1-6; D not certain. The V end lost 0 bases, the J end lost 7 bases, and 10 bases lay between the germline ends. Germline V gives CDR1 MGHDK, CDR2 SYGVNS. The CDR3 consists of 15 residues. DNA of the CDR3: TGTGCCAGCAGTGAATATGGTCCGACAAATTCACCCCTCCACTTT. Translating it yields CASSEYGPTNSPLHF. The complete variable domain, with remaining parts taken from reference TRBV25-1 and TRBJ1-6, reads EADIYQTPRYLVIGTGKKITLECSQTMGHDKMYWYQQDPGMELHLIHYSYGVNSTEKGDLSSESTVSRIRTEHFPLTLESARPSHTSQYLCASSEYGPTNSPLHFGNGTRLTVT.

The V and J genes are TRBV5-1 and TRBJ1-2, with D maybe TRBD1 (6 bases). This CDR3 region has 15 residues. V was clipped by 2 bases and J by 8 bases, with 19 bases between them. Per the germline V gene, CDR1 is SGHRS and CDR2 is YFSETQ. Here the CDR3 DNA reads TGCGCCAGCAGCTTCGGCCCCGGGGGCTCCGACGGCTACACCTTC. Encoded protein: CASSFGPGGSDGYTF.